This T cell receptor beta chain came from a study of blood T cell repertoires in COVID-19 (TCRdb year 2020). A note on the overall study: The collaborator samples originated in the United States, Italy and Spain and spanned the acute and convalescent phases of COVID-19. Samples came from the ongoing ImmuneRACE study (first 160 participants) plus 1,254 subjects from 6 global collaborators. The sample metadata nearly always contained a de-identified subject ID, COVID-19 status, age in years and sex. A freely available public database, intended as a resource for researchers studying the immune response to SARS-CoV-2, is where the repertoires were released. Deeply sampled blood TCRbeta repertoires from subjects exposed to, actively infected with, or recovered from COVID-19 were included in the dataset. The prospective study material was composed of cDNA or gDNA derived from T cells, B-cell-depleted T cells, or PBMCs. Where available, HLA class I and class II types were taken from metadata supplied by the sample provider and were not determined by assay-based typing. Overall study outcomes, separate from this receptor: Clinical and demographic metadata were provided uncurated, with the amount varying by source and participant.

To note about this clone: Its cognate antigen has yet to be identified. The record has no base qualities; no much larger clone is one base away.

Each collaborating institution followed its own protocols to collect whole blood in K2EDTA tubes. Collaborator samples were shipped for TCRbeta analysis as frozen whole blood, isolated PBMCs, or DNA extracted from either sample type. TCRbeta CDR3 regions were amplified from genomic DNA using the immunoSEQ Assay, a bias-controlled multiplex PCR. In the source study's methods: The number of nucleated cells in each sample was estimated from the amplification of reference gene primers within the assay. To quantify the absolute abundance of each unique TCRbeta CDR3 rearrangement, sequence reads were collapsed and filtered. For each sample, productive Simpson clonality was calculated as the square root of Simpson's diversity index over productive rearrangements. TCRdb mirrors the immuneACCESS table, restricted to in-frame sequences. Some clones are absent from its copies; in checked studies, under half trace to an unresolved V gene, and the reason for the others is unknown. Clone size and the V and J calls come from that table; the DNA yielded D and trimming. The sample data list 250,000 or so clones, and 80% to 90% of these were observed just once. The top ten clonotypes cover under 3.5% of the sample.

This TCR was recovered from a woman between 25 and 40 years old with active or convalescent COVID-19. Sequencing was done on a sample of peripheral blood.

The sequenced DNA is TGTGCCAGCAGCTTGCGGACAGGGATTGGGGCCAACGTCCTGACTTTC. The translation is CASSLRTGIGANVLTF. The chain uses TRBV5-6 and TRBJ2-6, with TRBD1 identical over 8 junction bases. Relative to germline, V is missing 1 base and J is missing 3 bases, with 3 bases of the junction outside any gene match. The CDR1 and CDR2 encoded by the germline V gene are SGHDT and YYEEEE. From the cysteine up to the phenylalanine, the CDR3 has a length of 16 residues. Left in the record is the CDR3 DNA by itself, 48 bases read in frame from the first base.